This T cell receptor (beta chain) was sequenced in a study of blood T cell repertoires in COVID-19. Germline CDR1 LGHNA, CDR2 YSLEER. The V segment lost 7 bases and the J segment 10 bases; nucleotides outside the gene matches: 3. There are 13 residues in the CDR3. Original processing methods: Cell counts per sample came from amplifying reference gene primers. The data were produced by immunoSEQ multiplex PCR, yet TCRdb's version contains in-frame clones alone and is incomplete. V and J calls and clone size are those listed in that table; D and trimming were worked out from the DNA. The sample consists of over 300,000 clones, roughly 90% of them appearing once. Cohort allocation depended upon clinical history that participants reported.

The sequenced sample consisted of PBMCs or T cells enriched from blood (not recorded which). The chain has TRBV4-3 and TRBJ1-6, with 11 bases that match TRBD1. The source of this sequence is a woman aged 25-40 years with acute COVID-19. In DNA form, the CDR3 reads TGCGCCAGCAACCGGACAGGGGGCTCACCCCTCCACTTT. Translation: CASNRTGGSPLHF.